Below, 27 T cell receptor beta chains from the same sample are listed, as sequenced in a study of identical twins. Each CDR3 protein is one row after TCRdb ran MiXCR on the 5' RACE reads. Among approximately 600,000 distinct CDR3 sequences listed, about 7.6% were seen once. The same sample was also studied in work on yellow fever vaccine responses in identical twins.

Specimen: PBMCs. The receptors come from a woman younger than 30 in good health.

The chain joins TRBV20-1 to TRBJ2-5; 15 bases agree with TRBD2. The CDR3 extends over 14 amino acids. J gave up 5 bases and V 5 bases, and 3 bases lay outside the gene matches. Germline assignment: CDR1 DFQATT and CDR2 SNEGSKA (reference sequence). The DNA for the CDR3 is TGCAGTGCTTGGGGACTAGCGGGAGGCGAGACCCAGTACTTC. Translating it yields CSAWGLAGGETQYF.

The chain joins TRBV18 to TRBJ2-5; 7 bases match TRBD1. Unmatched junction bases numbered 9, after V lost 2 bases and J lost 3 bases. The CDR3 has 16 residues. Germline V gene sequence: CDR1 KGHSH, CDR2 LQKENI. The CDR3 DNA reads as TGTGCCAGCTCACCAAGGTTCGTGACAGGGAAAGAGACCCAGTACTTC. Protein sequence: CASSPRFVTGKETQYF.

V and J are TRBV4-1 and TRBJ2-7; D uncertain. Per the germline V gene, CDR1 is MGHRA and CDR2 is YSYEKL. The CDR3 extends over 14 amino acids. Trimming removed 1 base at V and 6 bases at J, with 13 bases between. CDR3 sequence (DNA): TGCGCCAGCAGCCAAGGTGTCCACGGTGGCGAGCAGTACTTC. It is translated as CASSQGVHGGEQYF.

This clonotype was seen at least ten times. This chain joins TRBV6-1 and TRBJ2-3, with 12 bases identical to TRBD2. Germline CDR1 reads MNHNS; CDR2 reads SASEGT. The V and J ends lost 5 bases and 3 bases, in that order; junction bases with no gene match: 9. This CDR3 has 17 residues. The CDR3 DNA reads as TGTGCCAGCAGTCCCAGGACTAGCGGGGTGCTAACAGATACGCAGTATTTT. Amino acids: CASSPRTSGVLTDTQYF.

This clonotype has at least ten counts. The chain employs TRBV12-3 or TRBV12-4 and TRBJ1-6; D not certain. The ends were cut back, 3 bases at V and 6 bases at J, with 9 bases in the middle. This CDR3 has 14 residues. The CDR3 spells CASSLGVGNSPLHF. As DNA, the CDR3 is TGTGCCAGCAGTTTGGGAGTTGGTAATTCACCCCTCCACTTT.

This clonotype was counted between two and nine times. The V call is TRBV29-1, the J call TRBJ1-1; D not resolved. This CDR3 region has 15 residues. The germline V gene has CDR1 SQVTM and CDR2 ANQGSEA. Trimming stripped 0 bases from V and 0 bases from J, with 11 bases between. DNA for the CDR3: TGCAGCGTTGAAGATCTGGGCAGAGTGAACACTGAAGCTTTCTTT. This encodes CSVEDLGRVNTEAFF.

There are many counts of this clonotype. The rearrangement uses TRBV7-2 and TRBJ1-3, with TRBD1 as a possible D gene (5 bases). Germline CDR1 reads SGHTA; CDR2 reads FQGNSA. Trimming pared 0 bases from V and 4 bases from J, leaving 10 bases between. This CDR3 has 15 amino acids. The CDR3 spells CASSLAGAPGNTIYF. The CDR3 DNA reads TGTGCCAGCAGCTTAGCCGGGGCGCCGGGAAACACCATATATTTT.

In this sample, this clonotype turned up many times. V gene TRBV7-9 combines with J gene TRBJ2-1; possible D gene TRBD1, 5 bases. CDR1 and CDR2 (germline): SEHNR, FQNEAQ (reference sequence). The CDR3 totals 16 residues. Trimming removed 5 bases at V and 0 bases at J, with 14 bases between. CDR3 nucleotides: TGTGCCAGCAGCCCTCCTACAGGCGGCTCCTACAATGAGCAGTTCTTC. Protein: CASSPPTGGSYNEQFF.

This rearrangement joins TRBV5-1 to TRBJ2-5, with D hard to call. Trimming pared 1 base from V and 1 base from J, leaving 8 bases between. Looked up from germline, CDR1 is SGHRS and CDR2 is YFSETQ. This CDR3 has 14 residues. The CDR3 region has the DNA TGCGCCAGCAGCTTGCGGGCATCCCAAGAGACCCAGTACTTC. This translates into CASSLRASQETQYF.

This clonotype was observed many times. The CDR3 reads CASSPRDRASEAFF. CDR3 in DNA: TGCGCCAGCAGCCCCCGGGACAGGGCCTCTGAAGCTTTCTTT. The rearrangement uses TRBV4-1 and TRBJ1-1; TRBD1 matches 9 bases. V lost 4 bases, J lost 6 bases, and 6 bases stayed unmatched. The CDR3 is 14 residues long. Germline CDR1 and CDR2: MGHRA and YSYEKL.

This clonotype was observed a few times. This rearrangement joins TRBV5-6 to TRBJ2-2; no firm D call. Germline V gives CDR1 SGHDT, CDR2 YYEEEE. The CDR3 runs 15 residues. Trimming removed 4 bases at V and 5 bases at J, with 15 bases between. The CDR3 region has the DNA TGTGCCAGCAGCCCCTTATGGGGTTGGACCGGGGAGCTGTTTTTT. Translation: CASSPLWGWTGELFF.

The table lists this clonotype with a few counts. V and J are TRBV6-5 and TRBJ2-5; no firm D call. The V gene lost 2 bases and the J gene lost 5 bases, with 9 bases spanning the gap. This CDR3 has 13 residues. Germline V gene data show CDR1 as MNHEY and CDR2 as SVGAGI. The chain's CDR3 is CASSYAPGETQYF. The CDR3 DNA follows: TGTGCCAGCAGTTACGCCCCTGGGGAGACCCAGTACTTC.

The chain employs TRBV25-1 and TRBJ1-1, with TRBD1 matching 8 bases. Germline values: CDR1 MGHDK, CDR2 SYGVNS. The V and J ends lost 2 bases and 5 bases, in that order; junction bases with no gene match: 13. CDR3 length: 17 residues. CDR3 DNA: TGTGCCAGCAGTGAAGCCCGGGACAGGATCTACCAGACTGAAGCTTTCTTT. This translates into CASSEARDRIYQTEAFF.

The DNA of the CDR3 is TGCAGTGCTAGAGTCCGGGAGGGCCTTTCAAATGAGCAGTTCTTC. Its translation is CSARVREGLSNEQFF. The chain combines TRBV20-1 with TRBJ2-1, with 8 bases that match TRBD2. V shed 1 base, J shed 7 bases, and the junction held 9 bases outside the gene matches. CDR1 is DFQATT and CDR2 is SNEGSKA in the germline V gene (reference sequence). The CDR3 runs 15 residues.

CDR3 residues: CSVGQRDATDTQYF. CDR3 in DNA: TGCAGCGTTGGACAGAGGGACGCCACAGATACGCAGTATTTT. The chain links TRBV29-1 to TRBJ2-3, with D perhaps TRBD1 or TRBD2 (5 bases each). The germline V gene encodes CDR1 SQVTM and CDR2 ANQGSEA. V was cut by 4 bases and J by 2 bases, with 13 bases left in between. This CDR3 is 14 amino acids long.

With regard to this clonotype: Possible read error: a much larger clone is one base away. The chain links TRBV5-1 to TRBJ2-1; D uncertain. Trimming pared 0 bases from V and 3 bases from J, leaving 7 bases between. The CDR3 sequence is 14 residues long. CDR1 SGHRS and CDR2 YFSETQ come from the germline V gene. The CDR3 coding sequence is TGCGCCAGCAGCTTGGAGGTGGGCTACAATGAGCAGTTCTTC. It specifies CASSLEVGYNEQFF.

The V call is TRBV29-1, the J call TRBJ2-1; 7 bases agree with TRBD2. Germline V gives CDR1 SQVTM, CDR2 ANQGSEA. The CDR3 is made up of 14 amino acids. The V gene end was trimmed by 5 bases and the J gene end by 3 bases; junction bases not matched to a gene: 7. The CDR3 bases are TGCAGCGTTTACCTCCTAGCGGACTACAATGAGCAGTTCTTC. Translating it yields CSVYLLADYNEQFF.

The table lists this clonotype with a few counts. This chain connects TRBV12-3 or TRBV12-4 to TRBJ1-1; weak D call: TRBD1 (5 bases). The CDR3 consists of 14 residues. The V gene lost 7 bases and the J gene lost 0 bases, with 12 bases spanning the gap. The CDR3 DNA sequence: TGTGCCAGCAACTTAGGGGCGGTGAACACTGAAGCTTTCTTT. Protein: CASNLGAVNTEAFF.

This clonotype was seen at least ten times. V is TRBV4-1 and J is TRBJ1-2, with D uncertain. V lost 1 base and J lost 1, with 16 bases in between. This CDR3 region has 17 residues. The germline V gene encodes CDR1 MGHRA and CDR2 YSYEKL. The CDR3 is CASSQARTGTSNYGYTF. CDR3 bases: TGCGCCAGCAGCCAAGCACGGACCGGAACCAGTAACTATGGCTACACCTTC.

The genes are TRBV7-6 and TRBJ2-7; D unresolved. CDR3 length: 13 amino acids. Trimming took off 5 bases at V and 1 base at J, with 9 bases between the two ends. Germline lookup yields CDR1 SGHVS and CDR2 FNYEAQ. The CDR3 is CASSSRSSYEQYF. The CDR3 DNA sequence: TGTGCCAGCAGCAGCAGATCTTCCTACGAGCAGTACTTC.

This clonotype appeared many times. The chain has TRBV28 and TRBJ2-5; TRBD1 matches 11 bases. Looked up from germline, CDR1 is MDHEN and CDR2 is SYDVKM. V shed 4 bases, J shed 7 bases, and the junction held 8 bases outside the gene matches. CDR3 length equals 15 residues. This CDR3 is CASSSPGQGDVTQYF. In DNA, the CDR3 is TGTGCCAGCAGTTCACCGGGACAGGGGGACGTGACCCAGTACTTC.

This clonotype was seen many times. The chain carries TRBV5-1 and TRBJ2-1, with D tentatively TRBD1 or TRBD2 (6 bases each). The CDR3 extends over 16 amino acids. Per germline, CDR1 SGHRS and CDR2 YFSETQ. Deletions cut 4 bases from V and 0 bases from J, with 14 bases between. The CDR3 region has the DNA TGCGCCAGCAGCGTGGGGGGCTCGAGCTCCTACAATGAGCAGTTCTTC. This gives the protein CASSVGGSSSYNEQFF.

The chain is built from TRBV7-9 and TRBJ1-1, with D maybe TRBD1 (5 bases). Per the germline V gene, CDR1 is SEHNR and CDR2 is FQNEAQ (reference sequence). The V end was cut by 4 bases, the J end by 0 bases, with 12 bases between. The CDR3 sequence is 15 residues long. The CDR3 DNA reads TGTGCCAGCAGCTCCCTTCAGGGTGTGAACACTGAAGCTTTCTTT. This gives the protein CASSSLQGVNTEAFF.

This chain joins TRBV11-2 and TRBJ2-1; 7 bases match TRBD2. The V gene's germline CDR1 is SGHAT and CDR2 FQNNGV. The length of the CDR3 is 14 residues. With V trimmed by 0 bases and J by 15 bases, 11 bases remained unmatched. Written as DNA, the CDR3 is TGTGCCAGCAGCTTAGACCTGATGGCTGGGGGGGGGTTCTTC. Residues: CASSLDLMAGGGFF. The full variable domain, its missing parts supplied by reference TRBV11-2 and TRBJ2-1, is EAGVAQSPRYKIIEKRQSVAFWCNPISGHATLYWYQQILGQGPKLLIQFQNNGVVDDSQLPKDRFSAERLKGVDSTLKIQPAKLEDSAVYLCASSLDLMAGGGFFGPGTRLTVL.

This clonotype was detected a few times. DNA for the CDR3: TGCAGTGCTAGGGAACGACAGGGGAGCACAGATACGCAGTATTTT. It is translated as CSARERQGSTDTQYF. The chain recombines TRBV20-1 with TRBJ2-3; TRBD1 matches at 8 bases. The CDR3 consists of 15 residues. CDR1 DFQATT and CDR2 SNEGSKA come from the germline V gene (reference sequence). Losses at the gene ends were 3 bases for V and 0 bases for J; bases not matched to a gene: 5.

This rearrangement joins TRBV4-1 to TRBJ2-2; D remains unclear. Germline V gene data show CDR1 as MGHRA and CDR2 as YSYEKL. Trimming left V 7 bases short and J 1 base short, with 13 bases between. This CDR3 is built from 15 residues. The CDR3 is CASKFGPLNTGELFF. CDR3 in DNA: TGCGCCAGCAAATTCGGGCCGCTGAACACCGGGGAGCTGTTTTTT.

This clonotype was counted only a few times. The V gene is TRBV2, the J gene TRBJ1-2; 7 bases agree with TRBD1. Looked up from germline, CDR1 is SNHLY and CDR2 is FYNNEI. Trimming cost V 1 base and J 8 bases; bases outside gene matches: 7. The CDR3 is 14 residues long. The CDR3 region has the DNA TGTGCCAGCAGTGAAGGGGGACAGTCTAGAGGCTACACCTTC. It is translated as CASSEGGQSRGYTF.